This TCR beta chain emerged from a study of control samples from healthy donors and cancer patients. Germline-derived CDR1 and CDR2 are LGHDT and YNNKEL (reference sequence). This CDR3 is built from 13 residues. The V gene lost 4 bases and the J gene lost 5 bases, with 11 bases spanning the gap. Only in-frame clones appear in the TCRdb table, and some are missing; sequencing was by immunoSEQ multiplex PCR. This table has 150,000 to 200,000 clones, 94% appearing once. What was sequenced was blood. The TCR sequence derives from a woman aged 18-29 years in good health. The chain uses TRBV3-1 (or the pseudogene TRBV3-2) and TRBJ2-5, with D possibly TRBD2 on 6 matching bases. Written as DNA, the CDR3 is TGTGCCAGCAGCCCGAGCAGCGGGGAGACCCAGTACTTC. Translation: CASSPSSGETQYF.